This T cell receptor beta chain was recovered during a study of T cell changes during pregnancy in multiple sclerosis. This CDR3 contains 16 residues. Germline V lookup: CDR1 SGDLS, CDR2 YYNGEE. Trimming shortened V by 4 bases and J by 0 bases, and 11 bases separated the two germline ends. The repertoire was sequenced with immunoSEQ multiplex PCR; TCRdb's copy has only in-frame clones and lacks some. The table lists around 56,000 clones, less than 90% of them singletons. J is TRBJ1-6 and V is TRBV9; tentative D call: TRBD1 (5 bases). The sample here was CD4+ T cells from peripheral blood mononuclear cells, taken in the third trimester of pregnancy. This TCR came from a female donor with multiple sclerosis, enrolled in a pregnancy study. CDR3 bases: TGTGCCAGCAGCTCGGAAGGGGTCTCCTATAATTCACCCCTCCACTTT. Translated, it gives CASSSEGVSYNSPLHF.